The source of this T cell receptor (gamma chain) is a study of Vδ1+ human thymocytes. The sorted cells were CD3+ Vdelta1+ Vdelta2- thymocytes from alphabeta-depleted thymus. Vdelta1+ thymocyte sorts reached between roughly 98% and 99.6% purity. Extracted RNA was reverse transcribed into cDNA. Multiplex PCR used pooled V-gene forward primers and a constant-region reverse primer to amplify CDR3s. TCRdb called clones anew from the multiplex PCR reads with CATT. This table holds roughly 30,000 gamma-chain clones, over 15% found once. V shed 0 bases, J shed 5 bases, and the junction held 4 bases outside the gene matches. In germline, CDR1 is VTNTFY, CDR2 YDVSTARD (reference sequence). This CDR3 comprises 13 residues. Concerning this clone: Its antigen is not known. The sample contains more than one DNA sequence encoding this CDR3.

Study-level results: Thymic delta-chain repertoires held 15% to 20% Vdelta2 sequences and few Vdelta3, despite high sort purity. TRD repertoires were essentially private, unlike widely shared TRG clonotypes. Thymic TRG and TRD repertoires appeared highly polyclonal, with Gaussian CDR3 length distributions.

The V and J genes are TRGV3 and TRGJ1 or TRGJ2. The sample comprised Vdelta1+ gamma-delta thymocytes from the thymus. Specified subset: FACS-sorted CD3+ TCRalphabeta- TCRVdelta1+ TCRVdelta2- thymocytes. The source is a boy in the first two years of life who had congenital heart surgery. The CDR3 loop is CATWDRLHYKKLF. The CDR3 DNA follows: TGTGCCACCTGGGACAGGCTCCATTATAAGAAACTCTTT.